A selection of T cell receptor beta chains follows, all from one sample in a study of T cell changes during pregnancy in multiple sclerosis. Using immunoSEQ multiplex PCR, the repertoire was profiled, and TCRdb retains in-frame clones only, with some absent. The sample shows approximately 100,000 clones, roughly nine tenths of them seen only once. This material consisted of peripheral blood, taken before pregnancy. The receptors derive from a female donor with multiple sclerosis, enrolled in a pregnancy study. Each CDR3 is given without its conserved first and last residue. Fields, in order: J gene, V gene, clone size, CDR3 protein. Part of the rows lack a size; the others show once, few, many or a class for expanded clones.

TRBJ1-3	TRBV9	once	ASSVEGSGNTIY
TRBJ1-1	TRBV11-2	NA	ASSPGTGAAF
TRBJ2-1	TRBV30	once	AWIDGSSYNEQF
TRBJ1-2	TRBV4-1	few	ASRSGVGKFYGYT
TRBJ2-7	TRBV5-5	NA	ASSQDYRGQGKYEQY
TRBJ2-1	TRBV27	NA	ASSLGGRAAREQF
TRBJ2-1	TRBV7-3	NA	ASSLNAGVNLSTNEQF
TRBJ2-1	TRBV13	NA	ASSSAGGGTYNDEQF
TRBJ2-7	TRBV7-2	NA	ASSGLAGGYEQY
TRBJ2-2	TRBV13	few	ASSSPSAGELF
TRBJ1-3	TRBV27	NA	ASSYDLGNTIY
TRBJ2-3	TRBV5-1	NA	ASSWTGASTDTQY
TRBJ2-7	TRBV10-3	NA	AISADRSTNEQY
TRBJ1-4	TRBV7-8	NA	ASSPQGAGEKLF
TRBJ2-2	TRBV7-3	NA	ASSLTAGATGELF
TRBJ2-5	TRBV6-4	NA	ASSVNPGGAQY
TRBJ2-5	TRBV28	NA	ASSPDRVRTQY
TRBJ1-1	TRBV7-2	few	ATTRQVSEAF
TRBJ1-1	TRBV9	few	ASSPRRGHLNTEAF
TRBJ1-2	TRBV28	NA	ASSFGGGGYT
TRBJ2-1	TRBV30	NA	AWTQLAGDTSYNEQF
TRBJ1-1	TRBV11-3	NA	ASSLMSQGAPEAF
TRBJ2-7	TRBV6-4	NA	ASSDSVLAGTIRAFEQY
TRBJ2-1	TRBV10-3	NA	AINPSGDDEQF
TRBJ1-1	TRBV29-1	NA	SVESTGLSTEAF
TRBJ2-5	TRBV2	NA	ASSKGGNQETQY
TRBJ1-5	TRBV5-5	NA	ASSLGRVMGNQPQH
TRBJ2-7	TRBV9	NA	ASSPGFMGDEQY
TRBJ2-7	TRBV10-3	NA	AIGGSLGEQY
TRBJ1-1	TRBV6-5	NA	ASSGHNMNTEAF
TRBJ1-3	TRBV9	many	ASSVEGDRLDTIY
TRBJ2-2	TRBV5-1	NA	ASSLTGFLTGELF
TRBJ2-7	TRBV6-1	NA	ASSENRASSYEQY
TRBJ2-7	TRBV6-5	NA	ASSYLYEQY
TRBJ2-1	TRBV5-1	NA	ASSLVTSGSHEQF
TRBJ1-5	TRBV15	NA	ATSRERQGIQPQH
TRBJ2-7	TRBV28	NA	ASSLIPGEQY
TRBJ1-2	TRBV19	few	ASSILTAATYGYT
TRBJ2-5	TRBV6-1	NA	ASSEARVQETQY
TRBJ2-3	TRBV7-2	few	ASSFLGLADTQY
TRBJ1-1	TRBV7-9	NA	ASSFPTENTEAF
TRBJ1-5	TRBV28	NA	ASSSGTVYSNQPQH
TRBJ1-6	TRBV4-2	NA	ASSLGGQGTSPLH
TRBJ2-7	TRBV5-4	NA	ASSSGGNLPYEQY